This T cell receptor (beta chain) originates from a study of vaccination effects on CD4 cells after COVID-19. Study-level points and caveats: Only a few convalescent patients and no early post-infection timepoints featured in the study.

The assay was immunoSEQ multiplex PCR, and TCRdb's table has in-frame clones only and misses some. The sample holds about 73,000 clones, 73% seen once. Culture proceeded for 10 days, and CD4+ T cells were then isolated. Participants completed two doses of the BNT162b2 or mRNA-1273 vaccine. Nucleocapsid antibody tests were negative, and the vaccine recipients had no prior SARS-CoV-2 infection. The authors exchanged half the medium for IL-2 medium on days 3 and 7. Points on this clone: What it binds is not known.

V was pared by 4 bases and J by 5 bases, with 11 bases of the junction left unmatched. This CDR3 spans 16 amino acids. CDR1 LNHDA and CDR2 SQIVND come from the germline V gene (reference sequence). The source material was CD4+ T cells from PBMCs cultured without peptide, sampled after COVID-19 vaccination. The clonotype was recovered from a human donor who received a COVID-19 vaccine. The V call is TRBV19, the J call TRBJ1-1; 9 nucleotides line up with TRBD1. The CDR3 bases are TGTGCCAGTAGTAAGGGACAGGGCCCGAGGGAGACTGAAGCTTTCTTT. Protein: CASSKGQGPRETEAFF.